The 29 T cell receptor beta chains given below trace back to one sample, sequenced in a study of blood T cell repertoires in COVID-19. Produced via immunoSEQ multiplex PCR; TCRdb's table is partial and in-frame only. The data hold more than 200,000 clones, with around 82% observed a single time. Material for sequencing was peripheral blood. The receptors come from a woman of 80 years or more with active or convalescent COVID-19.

The CDR3 is CASSLIRNQEQYF. The CDR3 region has the DNA TGTGCCAGCAGCTTGATCAGGAATCAGGAGCAGTACTTC. This chain uses TRBV7-8 with TRBJ2-7; D not certain. This CDR3 contains 13 residues. Per the germline V gene, CDR1 is SGHVS and CDR2 is FQNEAQ. With 3 bases removed from V and 7 bases from J, the gap between germline ends came to 13 bases.

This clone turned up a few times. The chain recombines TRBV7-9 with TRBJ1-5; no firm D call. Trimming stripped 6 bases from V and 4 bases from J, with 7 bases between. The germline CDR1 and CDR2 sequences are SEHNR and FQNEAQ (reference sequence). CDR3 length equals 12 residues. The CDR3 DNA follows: TGTGCCAGCAGGGTTCTAAATCAGCCCCAGCATTTT. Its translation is CASRVLNQPQHF.

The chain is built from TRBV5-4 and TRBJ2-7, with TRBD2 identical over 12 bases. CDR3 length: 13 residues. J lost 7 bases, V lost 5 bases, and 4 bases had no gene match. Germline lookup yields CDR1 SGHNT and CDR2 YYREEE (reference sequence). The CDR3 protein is CASRSGLAGEQYF. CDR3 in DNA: TGTGCCAGCAGGTCCGGACTAGCGGGAGAGCAGTACTTC.

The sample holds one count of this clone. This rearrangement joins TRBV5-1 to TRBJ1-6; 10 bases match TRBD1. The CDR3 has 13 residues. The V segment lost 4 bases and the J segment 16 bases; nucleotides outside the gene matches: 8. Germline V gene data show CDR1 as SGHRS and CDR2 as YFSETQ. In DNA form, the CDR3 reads TGCGCCAGCAGCCAAGGACAGGGGGGGCGTCTCCACTTT. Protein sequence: CASSQGQGGRLHF. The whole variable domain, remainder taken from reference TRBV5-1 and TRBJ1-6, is KAGVTQTPRYLIKTRGQQVTLSCSPISGHRSVSWYQQTPGQGLQFLFEYFSETQRNKGNFPGRFSGRQFSNSRSEMNVSTLELGDSALYLCASSQGQGGRLHFGNGTRLTVT.

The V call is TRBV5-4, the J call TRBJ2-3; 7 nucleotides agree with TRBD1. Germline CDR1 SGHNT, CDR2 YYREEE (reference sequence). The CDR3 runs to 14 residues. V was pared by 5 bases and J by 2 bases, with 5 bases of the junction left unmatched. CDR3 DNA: TGTGCCAGCAGGCAGACAGGGTACACAGATACGCAGTATTTT. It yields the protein CASRQTGYTDTQYF.

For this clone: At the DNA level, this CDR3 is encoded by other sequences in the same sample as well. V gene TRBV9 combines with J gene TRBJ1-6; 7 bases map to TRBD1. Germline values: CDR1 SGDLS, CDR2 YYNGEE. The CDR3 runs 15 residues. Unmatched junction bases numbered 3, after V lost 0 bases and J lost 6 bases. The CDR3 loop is CASSVGQGGNSPLHF. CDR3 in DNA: TGTGCCAGCAGCGTAGGACAGGGTGGTAATTCACCCCTCCACTTT. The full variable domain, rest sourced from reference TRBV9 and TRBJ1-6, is DSGVTQTPKHLITATGQRVTLRCSPRSGDLSVYWYQQSLDQGLQFLIQYYNGEERAKGNILERFSAQQFPDLHSELNLSSLELGDSALYFCASSVGQGGNSPLHFGNGTRLTVT.

CDR3 protein: CASSAPGSGGPYEQFF. The CDR3 DNA reads TGTGCCAGCAGTGCACCGGGCAGCGGGGGGCCCTATGAGCAGTTCTTC. The chain joins TRBV6-1 to TRBJ2-1, with TRBD2 matching over 9 bases. The CDR3 loop spans 16 amino acids. With V trimmed by 4 bases and J by 8 bases, 12 bases remained unmatched. The germline V gene encodes CDR1 MNHNS and CDR2 SASEGT.

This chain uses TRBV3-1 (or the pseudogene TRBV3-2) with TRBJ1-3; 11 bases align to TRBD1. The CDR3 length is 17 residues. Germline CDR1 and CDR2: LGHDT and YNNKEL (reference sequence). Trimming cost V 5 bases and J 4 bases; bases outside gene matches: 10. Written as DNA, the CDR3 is TGTGCCAGCAGCTACGGACAGGGGGCTTTAACGGGAAACACCATATATTTT. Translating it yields CASSYGQGALTGNTIYF.

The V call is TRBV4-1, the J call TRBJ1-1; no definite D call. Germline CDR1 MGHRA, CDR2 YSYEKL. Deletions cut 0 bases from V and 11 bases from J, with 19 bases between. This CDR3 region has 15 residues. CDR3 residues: CASSQDVGGIKRAFF. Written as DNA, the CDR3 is TGCGCCAGCAGCCAAGATGTCGGCGGGATTAAGCGTGCTTTCTTT.

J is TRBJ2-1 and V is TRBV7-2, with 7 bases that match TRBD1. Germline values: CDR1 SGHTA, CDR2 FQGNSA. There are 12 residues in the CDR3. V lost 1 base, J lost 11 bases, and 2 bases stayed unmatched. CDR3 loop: CASSLDRGKQFF. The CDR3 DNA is TGTGCCAGCAGCTTAGACAGGGGCAAGCAGTTCTTC.

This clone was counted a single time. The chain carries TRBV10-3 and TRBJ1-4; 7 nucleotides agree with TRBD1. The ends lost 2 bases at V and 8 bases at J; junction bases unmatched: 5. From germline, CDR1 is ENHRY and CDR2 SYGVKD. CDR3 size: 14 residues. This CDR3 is CAISEAGGREKLFF. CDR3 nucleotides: TGTGCCATCAGTGAGGCAGGGGGAAGGGAAAAACTGTTTTTT.

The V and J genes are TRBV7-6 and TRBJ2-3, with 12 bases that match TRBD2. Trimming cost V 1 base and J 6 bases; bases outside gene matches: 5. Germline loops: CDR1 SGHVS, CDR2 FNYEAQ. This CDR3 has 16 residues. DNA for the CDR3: TGTGCCAGCAGCTTAGAGACTAGCGGGAGCCTGGATACGCAGTATTTT. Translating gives CASSLETSGSLDTQYF.

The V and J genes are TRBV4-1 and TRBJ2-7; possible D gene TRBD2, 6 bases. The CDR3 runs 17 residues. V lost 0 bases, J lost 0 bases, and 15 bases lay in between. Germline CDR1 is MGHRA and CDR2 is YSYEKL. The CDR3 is CASSQDRGSGDSYEQYF. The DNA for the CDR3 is TGCGCCAGCAGCCAAGATCGGGGTAGCGGAGACTCCTACGAGCAGTACTTC.

The CDR3 bases are TGTGCCAGCTCACGTCTGGAGCGGATGGAGACCCAGTACTTC. It specifies CASSRLERMETQYF. The V and J genes are TRBV18 and TRBJ2-5; perhaps TRBD2 as D (5 bases). The CDR3 has 14 amino acids. Looked up from germline, CDR1 is KGHSH and CDR2 is LQKENI. The V gene lost 4 bases and the J gene lost 5 bases, with 14 bases spanning the gap.

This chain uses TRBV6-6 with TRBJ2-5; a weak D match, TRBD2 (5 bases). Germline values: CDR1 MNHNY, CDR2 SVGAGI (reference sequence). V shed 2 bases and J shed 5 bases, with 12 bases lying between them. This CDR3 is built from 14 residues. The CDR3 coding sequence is TGTGCCAGCAGTTACGGGCTGAAGCGGGAGACCCAGTACTTC. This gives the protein CASSYGLKRETQYF.

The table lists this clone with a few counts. CDR3 sequence: CASSYSLGEPQHF. CDR3 nucleotides: TGTGCCAGCAGTTACAGTTTAGGGGAGCCCCAGCATTTT. This sequence joins TRBV6-5 and TRBJ1-5; D perhaps matches TRBD1 (5 bases). V lost 2 bases to trimming and J lost 8 bases, with 10 bases between them. The CDR3 length is 13 residues. Looked up from germline, CDR1 is MNHEY and CDR2 is SVGAGI.

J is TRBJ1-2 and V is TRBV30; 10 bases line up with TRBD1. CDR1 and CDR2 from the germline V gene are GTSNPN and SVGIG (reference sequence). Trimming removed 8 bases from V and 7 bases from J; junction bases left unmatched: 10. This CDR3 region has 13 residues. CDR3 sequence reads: CAGRDRGLFGYTF. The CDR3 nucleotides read TGTGCCGGCCGGGACAGGGGATTGTTTGGCTACACCTTC. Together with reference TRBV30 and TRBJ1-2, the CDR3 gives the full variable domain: SQTIHQWPATLVQPVGSPLSLECTVEGTSNPNLYWYRQAAGRGLQLLFYSVGIGQISSEVPQNLSASRPQDRQFILSSKKLLLSDSGFYLCAGRDRGLFGYTFGSGTRLTVV.

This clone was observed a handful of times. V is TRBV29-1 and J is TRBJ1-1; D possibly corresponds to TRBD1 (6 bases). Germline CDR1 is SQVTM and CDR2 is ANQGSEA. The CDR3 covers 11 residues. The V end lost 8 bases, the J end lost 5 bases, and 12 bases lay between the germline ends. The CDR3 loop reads CSIQGGTEAFF. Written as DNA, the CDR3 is TGCAGCATCCAAGGGGGAACTGAAGCTTTCTTT. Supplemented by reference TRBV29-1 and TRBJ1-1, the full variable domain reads SAVISQKPSRDICQRGTSLTIQCQVDSQVTMMFWYRQQPGQSLTLIATANQGSEATYESGFVIDKFPISRPNLTFSTLTVSNMSPEDSSIYLCSIQGGTEAFFGQGTRLTVV.

Here the CDR3 reads CASSARTETDTQYF. Here the CDR3 DNA reads TGTGCCAGCAGTGCAAGGACAGAAACAGATACGCAGTATTTT. The chain links TRBV2 to TRBJ2-3; D possibly corresponds to TRBD1 (6 bases). V was pared by 4 bases and J by 3 bases, with 11 bases between. CDR1 and CDR2 from the germline V gene are SNHLY and FYNNEI. The CDR3 is 14 amino acids.

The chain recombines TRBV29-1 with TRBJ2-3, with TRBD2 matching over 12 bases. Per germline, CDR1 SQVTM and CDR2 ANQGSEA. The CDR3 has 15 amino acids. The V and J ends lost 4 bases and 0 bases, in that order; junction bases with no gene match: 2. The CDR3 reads CSVALAGGSTDTQYF. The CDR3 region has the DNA TGCAGCGTTGCACTAGCGGGAGGTAGCACAGATACGCAGTATTTT.

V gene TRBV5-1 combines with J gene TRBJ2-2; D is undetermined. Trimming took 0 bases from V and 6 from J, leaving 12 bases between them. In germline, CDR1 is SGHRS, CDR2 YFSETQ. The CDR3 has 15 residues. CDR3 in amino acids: CASSLAVATAGELFF. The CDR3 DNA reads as TGCGCCAGCAGCTTGGCCGTAGCTACGGCCGGGGAGCTGTTTTTT.

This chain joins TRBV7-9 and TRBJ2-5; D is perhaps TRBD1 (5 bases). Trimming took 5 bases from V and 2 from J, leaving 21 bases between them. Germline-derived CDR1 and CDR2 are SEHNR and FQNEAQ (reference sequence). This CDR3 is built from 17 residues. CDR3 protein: CASSTKGGANIQETQYF. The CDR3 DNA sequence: TGTGCCAGCAGCACAAAAGGTGGGGCAAATATACAAGAGACCCAGTACTTC. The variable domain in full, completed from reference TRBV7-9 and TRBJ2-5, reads DTGVSQNPRHKITKRGQNVTFRCDPISEHNRLYWYRQTLGQGPEFLTYFQNEAQLEKSRLLSDRFSAERPKGSFSTLEIQRTEQGDSAMYLCASSTKGGANIQETQYFGPGTRLLVL.

CDR3 in amino acids: CASSVLGGGRPDTQYF. As DNA, the CDR3 is TGTGCCAGCAGCGTATTGGGGGGAGGGAGACCAGATACGCAGTATTTT. V usage is TRBV9 and J usage is TRBJ2-3, with 7 bases fitting TRBD2. The germline gives CDR1 SGDLS, CDR2 YYNGEE. V was clipped by 1 base and J by 4 bases; unmatched bases: 9. The CDR3 extends over 16 amino acids.

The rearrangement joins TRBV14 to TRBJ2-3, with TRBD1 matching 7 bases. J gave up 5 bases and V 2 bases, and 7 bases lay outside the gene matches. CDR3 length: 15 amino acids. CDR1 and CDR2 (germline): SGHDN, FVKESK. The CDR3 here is CASSQRPRGLDTQYF. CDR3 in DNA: TGTGCCAGCAGCCAACGCCCTAGGGGGCTAGATACGCAGTATTTT.

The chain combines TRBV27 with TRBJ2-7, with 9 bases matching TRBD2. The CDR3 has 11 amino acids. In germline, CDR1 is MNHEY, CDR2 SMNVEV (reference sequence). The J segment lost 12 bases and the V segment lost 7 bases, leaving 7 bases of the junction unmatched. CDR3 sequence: CASKLAGVTYF. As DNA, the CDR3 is TGTGCCAGCAAATTAGCGGGGGTAACGTACTTC.

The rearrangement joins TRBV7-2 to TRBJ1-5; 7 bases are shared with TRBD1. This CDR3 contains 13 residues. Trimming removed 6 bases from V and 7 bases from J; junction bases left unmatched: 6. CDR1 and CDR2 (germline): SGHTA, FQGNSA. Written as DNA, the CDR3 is TGTGCCAGCAGTGACAGGGCCGGACAGCCCCAGCATTTT. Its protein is CASSDRAGQPQHF.

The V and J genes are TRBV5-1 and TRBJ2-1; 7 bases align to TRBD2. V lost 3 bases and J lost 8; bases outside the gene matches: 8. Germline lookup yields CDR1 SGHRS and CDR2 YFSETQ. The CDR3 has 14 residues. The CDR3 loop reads CASSWERGGDEQFF. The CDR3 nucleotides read TGCGCCAGCAGCTGGGAGCGGGGAGGGGATGAGCAGTTCTTC.

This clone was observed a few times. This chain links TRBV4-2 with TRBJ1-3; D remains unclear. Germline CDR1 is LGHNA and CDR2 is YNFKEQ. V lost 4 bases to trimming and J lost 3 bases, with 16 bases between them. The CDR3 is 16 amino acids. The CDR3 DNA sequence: TGTGCCAGCAGCCCGCGACTCGGACGGGGTGGAAACACCATATATTTT. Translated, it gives CASSPRLGRGGNTIYF.

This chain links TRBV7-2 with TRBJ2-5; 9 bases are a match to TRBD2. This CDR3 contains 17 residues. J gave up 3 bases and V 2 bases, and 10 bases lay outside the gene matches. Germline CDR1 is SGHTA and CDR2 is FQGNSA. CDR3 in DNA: TGTGCCAGCAGCTTAAGTGGCTCTAGCGGGGTGAAAGAGACCCAGTACTTC. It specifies CASSLSGSSGVKETQYF.